One T cell receptor beta chain is described in this entry. A few counts support this clone. Its antigen remains unidentified. No much larger clone is present one base from it, and per-base qualities are unavailable. The data stem from a study of T cell clonotyping in hematopoietic cell transplantation (dated by TCRdb to the early 2020s). Background for the entire study: The study collected some 150 blood samples from some 35 consecutive transplant recipients and their related donors. Patients were recruited between September 2015 and January 2017 and followed until September 2020 or death.

What the research found in general, with its limitations: The sample size was limited, and CD4 and CD8 repertoire contributions could not be separated because cells were not sorted. Broader TCR repertoire diversity after transplant was predicted by Inverse Simpson Index values from donors and from recipients before transplant. After transplant, TCR diversity in recipients dropped, and pathologically expanded clonotypes climbed progressively between day 30 and day 180. Overlap with donor repertoires was found for only a small fraction of recipient repertoires, with over 97% found to appear de novo at the given depth.

The immunoSEQ assay, a bias-controlled multiplex PCR with V- and J-specific primers, was used to amplify TCR beta CDR3 regions from genomic DNA. In a second PCR step, a proprietary barcode and Illumina adapter sequences were attached to the CDR3 amplicons. CDR3 libraries were sequenced on an Illumina MiSeq instrument. In the original analysis: immunoSEQ Analyzer 3.0 was used for export and quality control, with R Bioconductor and Immunarch used for downstream analyses. Only productive rearrangements in the normalized downsampled data set were used to calculate repertoire metrics. In the normalized cohort, clonotypes with more than 5 templates were defined as pathologically expanded. The Inverse Simpson Index was used to measure repertoire diversity. To capture all clonotypes, the CMV-specificity analyses were run on the non-normalized data set. The table was pulled from immuneACCESS by TCRdb, which kept in-frame rearrangements only. Such tables lose some clones; where checked, under half of the loss comes from unresolved V genes, and the rest has no known cause. That table is the source of V, J and clone size, and D and trimming were worked out from the DNA. The sample has about 11,000 clones on record, 40% to 50% of them singletons. Together, the top ten hold about 8.9% of the sample.

Sample time point, as interpreted from the label and publication: 30 days after allo-HCT. Blood from recipients was drawn roughly 28 days before transplant, then again at days 30, 100 and 180 after transplant. Using Nuclei Lysis Solution, genomic DNA was extracted from unfractionated peripheral blood mononuclear cells that were either fresh or cryopreserved. From V the trimming removes 3 bases and from J it removes 8 bases, while the gene matches leave 3 bases of the junction unaccounted for. The CDR3 goes from the cysteine to the phenylalanine over 12 residues. CDR3 DNA only is kept here, 36 bases in frame from base 1. Looking up the germline V gene yields CDR1 MNHNS and CDR2 SASEGT.

This TCR derives from a male patient in his forties or fifties who had an allogeneic stem cell transplant from an unrelated donor, so the T cells may come from the graft donor. Some clones in this sample may be carry-over from other donors' samples. This specimen consisted of PBMCs, obtained 30 days after allogeneic stem cell transplant. The V and J segments used are TRBV6-1 and TRBJ2-7; 8 nucleotides in the junction match TRBD1. The DNA is TGTGCCAGCAGTGACGGGACAGGCAAGCAGTACTTC. It specifies CASSDGTGKQYF.